The entry below gives a single T cell receptor beta chain sequence along with its context. Its antigen is as yet unknown. Profiled with immunoSEQ multiplex PCR; TCRdb holds only in-frame clones, not every one. The data show 95,000 to 120,000 clones, roughly 84% seen once. This sample is drawn from a study of cytomegalovirus exposure and HLA in healthy donors. Overall study findings and caveats: Rarity characterized most TCR sequences, yet some public TCRs appeared in many donors. Altogether, some 170 TCR beta chains were recorded as cytomegalovirus-associated.

The donors were in the roughly 130-subject validation cohort; that cohort was separate from the roughly 730-subject first cohort. The CDR3 runs to 10 residues. Trimming stripped 8 bases from V and 8 bases from J, with 9 bases between. Germline V gives CDR1 MGHDK, CDR2 SYGVNS. This receptor was taken from a woman aged 18-29 years in good health and CMV-seronegative. V usage is TRBV25-1 and J usage is TRBJ1-2; TRBD1 is a possible D gene (5 bases). Sequencing input: PBMCs. The CDR3 here is CASWEGGYTF. The CDR3 DNA reads as TGTGCCAGCTGGGAGGGGGGCTACACCTTC.